Below, 18 T cell receptor beta chains from the same sample are listed, as sequenced in a study of T cells after yellow fever vaccination. TCRdb called the 5' RACE reads again in MiXCR, with one record for every CDR3 protein. The sample contains about 550,000 distinct CDR3 sequences, roughly 21% of which appear only once. The material was PBMCs, obtained 15 days after the yellow fever booster vaccination. All receptors come from a man aged 30 to 45 who received the YFV17D yellow fever vaccine.

This chain connects TRBV6-4 to TRBJ2-2; 10 bases are shared with TRBD2. This CDR3 contains 16 residues. Germline CDR1 and CDR2: MRHNA and SNTAGT. The junction had 8 bases not matched to a gene; V was cut back by 4 bases and J by 6 bases. The CDR3 sequence: CASSAGASGSAGELFF. The CDR3 DNA sequence: TGTGCCAGCAGTGCTGGCGCTAGCGGGAGTGCCGGGGAGCTGTTTTTT.

This clonotype was observed a handful of times. DNA of the CDR3: TGTGCCAGCAGTTTACTCTGGACAGGAAAAGAGACCCAGTACTTC. Protein product: CASSLLWTGKETQYF. The rearrangement joins TRBV12-3 or TRBV12-4 to TRBJ2-5, with 7 bases fitting TRBD1. The CDR3 runs to 15 residues. V lost 2 bases, J lost 3 bases, and 6 bases stayed unmatched.

The rearrangement joins TRBV20-1 to TRBJ2-7; 9 bases agree with TRBD2. The V gene end was trimmed by 3 bases and the J gene end by 4 bases; junction bases not matched to a gene: 4. The CDR3 covers 13 residues. Per the germline V gene, CDR1 is DFQATT and CDR2 is SNEGSKA (reference sequence). The CDR3 protein is CSASISGSYEQYF. DNA of the CDR3: TGCAGTGCTAGTATTAGCGGGAGTTACGAGCAGTACTTC.

The sample holds many counts of this clonotype. This chain links TRBV12-3 or TRBV12-4 with TRBJ1-1, with no clear D. The V and J ends lost 5 bases and 1 base respectively, with 14 bases between them. This CDR3 spans 15 amino acids. CDR3 amino acids: CASSPYTAANTEAFF. CDR3 DNA sequence: TGTGCCAGCAGTCCGTACACGGCCGCGAACACTGAAGCTTTCTTT.

The chain uses TRBV5-4 and TRBJ2-1; D unresolved. V lost 10 bases to trimming and J lost 3 bases, with 14 bases between them. Germline assignment: CDR1 SGHNT and CDR2 YYREEE (reference sequence). This CDR3 comprises 13 residues. The chain's CDR3 is CAFHQVVYNEQFF. CDR3 bases: TGTGCCTTTCATCAGGTTGTCTACAATGAGCAGTTCTTC.

This clonotype was seen more than once but under ten times. The chain employs TRBV12-3 or TRBV12-4 and TRBJ1-4; D remains ambiguous. CDR3 length: 14 amino acids. Trimming took 2 bases from V and 10 from J, leaving 14 bases between them. This chain's CDR3 is CASSLTVGDRKLFF. The CDR3 region has the DNA TGTGCCAGCAGTTTAACTGTCGGGGATAGAAAACTGTTTTTT.

The V and J genes are TRBV27 and TRBJ2-1, with 9 bases matching TRBD2. CDR3 size: 16 residues. J gave up 3 bases and V 4 bases, and 7 bases lay outside the gene matches. Germline CDR1 is MNHEY and CDR2 is SMNVEV (reference sequence). This chain's CDR3 is CASSSLAGVIYNEQFF. The CDR3 nucleotides are TGTGCCAGCAGTTCTTTAGCGGGGGTTATCTACAATGAGCAGTTCTTC.

This CDR3 reads CSVEMDTQYF. CDR3 sequence (DNA): TGCAGCGTTGAAATGGATACGCAGTATTTT. The J gene is TRBJ2-3, the V gene TRBV29-1; no definite D call. Looked up from germline, CDR1 is SQVTM and CDR2 is ANQGSEA. V dropped 2 bases and J dropped 6 bases, with 3 bases sitting between them. The CDR3 length is 10 residues.

This clonotype was counted between two and nine times. The chain is built from TRBV20-1 and TRBJ2-2, with D perhaps being TRBD1 or TRBD2 (5 bases each). Germline CDR1 and CDR2: DFQATT and SNEGSKA (reference sequence). The CDR3 contains 13 residues. The DNA for the CDR3 is TGCAGCCCCGGGGCAACCTGTTACTGGGAGCTGTTTTTT. Protein product: CSPGATCYWELFF.

This clonotype has a handful of counts. The rearrangement joins TRBV20-1 to TRBJ1-6; 9 nucleotides line up with TRBD1. V lost 6 bases, J lost 6 bases, and 6 bases stayed unmatched. Germline lookup yields CDR1 DFQATT and CDR2 SNEGSKA (reference sequence). The CDR3 has 14 residues. CDR3: CSALRQGVNSPLHF. CDR3 DNA: TGCAGTGCCCTAAGACAGGGGGTTAATTCACCCCTCCACTTT.

The table lists this clonotype with a few counts. This chain uses TRBV7-9 with TRBJ2-7; D gene uncertain. The CDR3 is 13 amino acids. V gave up 6 bases and J gave up 2 bases, with 11 bases separating them. Germline values: CDR1 SEHNR, CDR2 FQNEAQ (reference sequence). The DNA of the CDR3 is TGTGCCAGCAGGTGGCAGGTTCCCTACGAGCAGTACTTC. Translation gives CASRWQVPYEQYF.

V gene TRBV4-2 combines with J gene TRBJ2-2, with 7 bases identical to TRBD1. The trim removed 3 bases at V and 0 bases at J, leaving 10 bases unmatched. The CDR3 spans 18 residues. Per germline, CDR1 LGHNA and CDR2 YNFKEQ. CDR3 in amino acids: CASSQLDPGQTNTGELFF. As DNA, the CDR3 is TGTGCCAGCAGCCAGCTCGACCCGGGACAGACGAACACCGGGGAGCTGTTTTTT.

There are a few counts of this clonotype. In nucleotides, the CDR3 is TGTGCCAGCAGCTTAGGCGGCGGGAAGGTGAATGAGCAGTTCTTC. Protein sequence: CASSLGGGKVNEQFF. The V call is TRBV7-8, the J call TRBJ2-1; possibly TRBD2 for D (6 bases). Germline CDR1 is SGHVS and CDR2 is FQNEAQ. The CDR3 contains 15 residues. Trimming left V 1 base short and J 7 bases short, with 14 bases between.

The V call is TRBV27, the J call TRBJ2-1, with D unclear. Germline CDR1 is MNHEY and CDR2 is SMNVEV (reference sequence). The CDR3 loop spans 14 amino acids. Trimming took off 5 bases at V and 7 bases at J, with 15 bases between the two ends. This CDR3 reads CASSPYRTENEQFF. The CDR3 DNA sequence: TGTGCCAGCAGTCCTTACCGGACGGAAAATGAGCAGTTCTTC.

V and J are TRBV20-1 and TRBJ2-1; D call uncertain. Trimming pared 6 bases from V and 0 bases from J, leaving 12 bases between. The CDR3 sequence is 14 residues long. Germline V gene sequence: CDR1 DFQATT, CDR2 SNEGSKA (reference sequence). DNA for the CDR3: TGCAGTGCCCGCCCCGGCAGCTCCTACAATGAGCAGTTCTTC. This translates into CSARPGSSYNEQFF.

The chain is built from TRBV29-1 and TRBJ2-5, with TRBD2 identical over 9 bases. Germline V gives CDR1 SQVTM, CDR2 ANQGSEA. J gave up 5 bases and V 5 bases, and 6 bases lay outside the gene matches. This CDR3 is 13 amino acids long. The DNA of the CDR3 is TGCAGCGTTCAGGGCGGGAGGGGGGAGACCCAGTACTTC. Translated: CSVQGGRGETQYF. Filled out from reference TRBV29-1 and TRBJ2-5, the complete variable domain reads SAVISQKPSRDICQRGTSLTIQCQVDSQVTMMFWYRQQPGQSLTLIATANQGSEATYESGFVIDKFPISRPNLTFSTLTVSNMSPEDSSIYLCSVQGGRGETQYFGPGTRLLVL.

This chain's CDR3 is CASSYRLDQGNEQFF. DNA for the CDR3: TGTGCCAGCAGTTACAGACTCGATCAGGGCAATGAGCAGTTCTTC. The chain links TRBV6-5 to TRBJ2-1, with a possible D match to TRBD1 (5 bases). V shed 2 bases and J shed 6 bases, with 14 bases lying between them. CDR1 and CDR2 (germline): MNHEY, SVGAGI. CDR3 length: 15 residues.

This clonotype was seen only a few times. The chain joins TRBV20-1 to TRBJ2-3; 11 bases are shared with TRBD2. This CDR3 comprises 14 residues. The junction had 8 bases not matched to a gene; V was cut back by 6 bases and J by 6 bases. Germline CDR1 DFQATT, CDR2 SNEGSKA (reference sequence). CDR3 loop: CSAHLAGGPDTQYF. The CDR3 DNA is TGCAGTGCCCATCTAGCGGGAGGCCCCGATACGCAGTATTTT.